A selection of T cell receptor beta chains follows, all from one sample in a study of T-cell reconstitution after alpha-beta-depleted transplantation in children. TCRdb re-derived calls from the PCR reads in MiXCR, one entry per CDR3 protein. Among about 640,000 distinct CDR3 sequences, around 13% were seen once, and the ten largest hold approximately 2%. The source material was PBMCs, mostly from graft donor cells, sampled 360 days after TCRalphabeta/CD19-depleted stem cell transplant. These receptors were obtained from a male patient aged 10 to 17 who had a stem cell transplant for acute myeloid leukemia, so the T cells may come from the graft donor. The CDR3 runs from the conserved cysteine through the conserved F or W. A D gene is named only where the DNA matches it firmly. Size tells how often a clone was seen (once, few, many) or the class of an expanded clone, and some rows leave it out.

>few|TRBJ2-1|.|15|TRBV7-2
TGTGCCAGCAGCCGGACTGTAGGGGGATACAATGAGCAGTTCTTC
CASSRTVGGYNEQFF
>many|TRBJ1-1|.|13|TRBV7-9
TGTGCCAGCAGCTTTGGAATGGACACTGAAGCTTTCTTT
CASSFGMDTEAFF
>.|TRBJ2-3|TRBD2|16|TRBV28
TGTGCCAGCAGTCCCTCACTAGCGGGAATGGCAGATACGCAGTATTTT
CASSPSLAGMADTQYF
>few|TRBJ2-5|.|15|TRBV3-1
TGTGCCAGCAGCCGGGACGGAAACAGCCTAGAGACCCAGTACTTC
CASSRDGNSLETQYF
>.|TRBJ2-5|TRBD2|19|TRBV7-3
TGTGCCAGCAGCTTAAGAGCCCCACTAGCGGGAGGGTCCCAAGAGACCCAGTACTTC
CASSLRAPLAGGSQETQYF
>many|TRBJ2-1|.|14|TRBV5-5
TGTGCCAGCAGCTTGATCAGGTTGGACAATGAGCAGTTCTTC
CASSLIRLDNEQFF
>many|TRBJ2-1|.|11|TRBV27
TGTGCCAGCTGGATCCACAATGAGCAGTTCTTC
CASWIHNEQFF
>.|TRBJ2-7|.|19|TRBV3-1
TGTGCCAGCAGTTTCCTTCGACTAGTCTGGGAACGGGACGATTACGAGCAGTACTTC
CASSFLRLVWERDDYEQYF
>few|TRBJ2-1|TRBD2|14|TRBV29-1
TGCAGCGTTTTGAATCCCGTCGGGAGGAATGAGCAGTTCTTC
CSVLNPVGRNEQFF
>few|TRBJ2-7|.|18|TRBV11-1
TGTGCCAGCAGCTTAGCGACAGGCCCGACTACGGGCTCCTACGAGCAGTACTTC
CASSLATGPTTGSYEQYF
>few|TRBJ1-2|.|15|TRBV28
TGTGCCAGCAGTTCCCCTTCGGCTTTAAACTATGGCTACACCTTC
CASSSPSALNYGYTF
>few|TRBJ1-5|.|15|TRBV7-8
TGTGCCAGCAGCTTAGAAGTGGGGGTTAGACAGCCCCAGCATTTT
CASSLEVGVRQPQHF
>many|TRBJ2-5|.|16|TRBV28
TGTGCCAGCAGTTTGTACGGGGTACCGATCGAAGAGACCCAGTACTTC
CASSLYGVPIEETQYF
>many|TRBJ1-1|TRBD1|14|TRBV4-1
TGCGCCAGCAGCCAAGCAGGGGGGAGCACTGAAGCTTTCTTT
CASSQAGGSTEAFF
>few|TRBJ2-7|.|13|TRBV12-3/TRBV12-4
TGTGCCAGCAGCTCCCGGGGATGGAACGAGCAGTACTTC
CASSSRGWNEQYF
>.|TRBJ1-2|TRBD1|15|TRBV7-9
TGTGCCAGCAGCTTCGGACTGGGACAGGGCTATGGCTACACCTTC
CASSFGLGQGYGYTF
>.|TRBJ2-7|.|15|TRBV20-1
TGCAGTGCTACCCGACGGACCCTAACCTCCTACGAGCAGTACTTC
CSATRRTLTSYEQYF
>.|TRBJ2-2|TRBD2|15|TRBV30
TGTGCCAGGAGGGGGAGACTAGCGGGAACCGGGGAGCTGTTTTTT
CARRGRLAGTGELFF
>.|TRBJ2-3|.|14|TRBV9
TGTGCCAGCAGCGTAGACCACGGGGCAGATACGCAGTATTTT
CASSVDHGADTQYF
>.|TRBJ1-1|.|12|TRBV20-1
TGCAGTGCCCGGTGGGGGGGCACTGAAGCTTTCTTT
CSARWGGTEAFF
>.|TRBJ2-2|.|16|TRBV12-3/TRBV12-4
TGTGCCAGCAGCCGCGGGGGCGGGAGTAACACCGGGGAGCTGTTTTTT
CASSRGGGSNTGELFF
>many|TRBJ1-1|TRBD1|15|TRBV5-1
TGCGCCAGCAGCTCAGCGGGACAGATGAACACTGAAGCTTTCTTT
CASSSAGQMNTEAFF
>few|TRBJ2-7|TRBD1|15|TRBV7-2
TGTGCCAGCAGCTCAGGACAGGGCCCCTCCTACGAGCAGTACTTC
CASSSGQGPSYEQYF
>.|TRBJ1-2|.|13|TRBV18
TGTGCCAGCTCACCATCGCCCGGGCTCGGCTACACCTTC
CASSPSPGLGYTF
>.|TRBJ2-3|TRBD2|15|TRBV29-1
TGCAGCGTTGAAACACCTAGCGGGAGCACAGATACGCAGTATTTT
CSVETPSGSTDTQYF
>.|TRBJ2-3|.|12|TRBV30
TGTGCCTGGAGTGTACTAAGGGATACGCAGTATTTT
CAWSVLRDTQYF
>many|TRBJ2-1|TRBD2|15|TRBV12-3/TRBV12-4
TGTGCCAGCAGTTCGGGACTAGCGGGAGTTGGTGAGCAGTTCTTC
CASSSGLAGVGEQFF
>.|TRBJ2-7|.|14|TRBV20-1
TGCAGTGCAAACGGACGCAGGGCGAGCTACGAGCAGTACTTC
CSANGRRASYEQYF
>few|TRBJ2-7|.|13|TRBV29-1
TGCAGCGGGACAGGGACTAATCCCTACGAGCAGTACTTC
CSGTGTNPYEQYF
>.|TRBJ1-2|.|12|TRBV20-1
TGCAGTGCTTCCGGGACGTTCAATGGCTACACCTTC
CSASGTFNGYTF
>few|TRBJ2-1|.|20|TRBV7-2
TGTGCCAGCAGCCCAGCCTTTAGACCCGCCTACCGCCCCAACTACAATGAGCAGTTCTTC
CASSPAFRPAYRPNYNEQFF
>.|TRBJ2-7|.|18|TRBV27
TGTGCCAGCAGTTTAACGAGGCCGACCCTGAATAGCGGCTACGAGCAGTACTTC
CASSLTRPTLNSGYEQYF
>.|TRBJ2-7|.|11|TRBV28
TGTGCCAGCAGAGTTACCTACGAGCAGTACTTC
CASRVTYEQYF
>few|TRBJ2-7|TRBD1|11|TRBV7-9
TGTGCCAGCAGCCTCGGACAGGGGAAGTACTTC
CASSLGQGKYF
>.|TRBJ2-3|.|14|TRBV21-1
TGTGCCAGCAGCAAAGTTGGGGGGCGGCGTACGCAGTATTTT
CASSKVGGRRTQYF
>few|TRBJ2-1|.|13|TRBV20-1
TGCAGTGCTCCCCTCCGGGCCGTTAATGAGCAGTTCTTC
CSAPLRAVNEQFF
>.|TRBJ2-5|.|15|TRBV27
TGTGCCAGCAGTTTATCGATAGCGGTTCAAGAGACCCAGTACTTC
CASSLSIAVQETQYF
>many|TRBJ2-1|.|13|TRBV19
TGTGCCAGTAGACGGGTCGACTACAATGAGCAGTTCTTC
CASRRVDYNEQFF
>few|TRBJ2-7|.|14|TRBV9
TGTGCCAGCAGCGTAGAGGGTGACGGGCTTGAGCAGTACTTC
CASSVEGDGLEQYF
>.|TRBJ2-5|.|14|TRBV7-8
TGTGCCAGCAGTCCCAAGACTAGCCAAGAGACCCAGTACTTC
CASSPKTSQETQYF
>many|TRBJ2-7|TRBD2|15|TRBV5-1
TGCGCCAGCAGCTTGGTCGGCCTAGCGGGAATTGAGCAGTACTTC
CASSLVGLAGIEQYF
>.|TRBJ2-5|TRBD1|14|TRBV15
TGTGCCACCAGTCGACAGGGTAGGAAGGAGACCCAGTACTTC
CATSRQGRKETQYF
>many|TRBJ2-1|TRBD2|16|TRBV6-2/TRBV6-3
TGTGCCAGCAGTAGAAGACTAGCGGGAGAAGTGAATGAGCAGTTCTTC
CASSRRLAGEVNEQFF
>few|TRBJ2-1|TRBD2|16|TRBV11-2
TGTGCCAGCAGCTTTTTAGCGGGAGGGTCCTACAATGAGCAGTTCTTC
CASSFLAGGSYNEQFF
>few|TRBJ1-5|.|16|TRBV15
TGTGCCACCAGCAGAGATCTAGGAGCTTTGAATCAGCCCCAGCATTTT
CATSRDLGALNQPQHF
>.|TRBJ2-7|.|15|TRBV7-9
TGTGCCAGCAGCTTACAACGGCAGATTACCTACGAGCAGTACTTC
CASSLQRQITYEQYF